Below, 21 T cell receptor beta chains from the same sample are listed, as sequenced in a study of CD8 T cells in Susac syndrome. Reverse transcription of roughly 0.45 to 1 ug RNA was performed with random hexamers. TCRdb re-analysed the immunoSEQ multiplex PCR reads in MiXCR, keeping a single row per CDR3 protein. Of a few hundred thousand distinct CDR3 sequences in the sample, approximately 95% were seen once. Sequenced input: CD4+ T cells from PBMCs. These receptors were collected from a human donor with multiple sclerosis.

This sequence joins TRBV29-1 and TRBJ2-7; D not certain. V was shortened by 4 bases and J by 3 bases, with 10 bases between the two germline ends. Germline-derived CDR1 and CDR2 are SQVTM and ANQGSEA. This CDR3 has 12 amino acids. The CDR3 nucleotides are TGCAGCGTTGGGCCGGGTAACTACGAGCAGTACTTC. This encodes CSVGPGNYEQYF.

In nucleotides, the CDR3 is TGTGCCAGCAGCCAGCTGGGGACCTCCTACGAGCAGTACTTC. Protein sequence: CASSQLGTSYEQYF. V is TRBV14 and J is TRBJ2-7; TRBD1 or TRBD2 may be the D gene (5 bases each). The CDR3 has 14 residues. Between the trimmed V and J ends, which lost 3 bases and 0 bases, there was a span of 9 bases. Germline assignment: CDR1 SGHDN and CDR2 FVKESK.

The CDR3 DNA reads TGTGCCAGCAGCTTATGGGGGTTAACTGAAGCTTTCTTT. Translation: CASSLWGLTEAFF. V and J are TRBV11-3 and TRBJ1-1, with D tentatively TRBD1 (5 bases). The CDR3 is 13 amino acids. The V gene's germline CDR1 is SGHNT and CDR2 YENEEA. V was trimmed by 2 bases and J by 5 bases, leaving 9 bases between them.

This chain links TRBV2 with TRBJ1-2; D unclear. Trimming pared 4 bases from V and 4 bases from J, leaving 13 bases between. The germline V gene has CDR1 SNHLY and CDR2 FYNNEI. The CDR3 runs 14 residues. In nucleotides, the CDR3 is TGTGCCAGCAGTGGAAACAGAAAAGTCTATGGCTACACCTTC. Translated, it gives CASSGNRKVYGYTF.

The chain links TRBV20-1 to TRBJ1-1; no clear D gene. Looked up from germline, CDR1 is DFQATT and CDR2 is SNEGSKA (reference sequence). Trimming took 0 bases from V and 5 from J, leaving 19 bases between them. The CDR3 is 16 residues long. The CDR3, as DNA: TGCAGTGCTAGAGATAAAGGGAGTTCCGGGAGGACTGAAGCTTTCTTT. Encoded protein: CSARDKGSSGRTEAFF.

This chain links TRBV19 with TRBJ1-2, with D uncertain. V lost 6 bases and J lost 3, with 14 bases in between. Per germline, CDR1 LNHDA and CDR2 SQIVND (reference sequence). The CDR3 sequence is 14 residues long. CDR3 sequence (DNA): TGTGCCAGTAGCTCGTTGGGCTTGGACTATGGCTACACCTTC. Protein sequence: CASSSLGLDYGYTF.

This chain connects TRBV7-9 to TRBJ2-3, with D perhaps matching TRBD1 or TRBD2 (5 bases each). The CDR3 has 11 residues. With 7 bases removed from V and 6 bases from J, the gap between germline ends came to 8 bases. CDR1 and CDR2 from the germline V gene are SEHNR and FQNEAQ (reference sequence). CDR3 bases: TGTGCCAGCACCTGGGGGGATACGCAGTATTTT. Its protein is CASTWGDTQYF.

The gene calls are TRBV27 and TRBJ2-3; 7 nucleotides agree with TRBD2. Germline V gene lookup returns CDR1 MNHEY and CDR2 SMNVEV (reference sequence). This CDR3 comprises 17 residues. Trimming at V came to 8 bases and at J to 2 bases, leaving 16 bases not matched to a gene. The CDR3 region is CASRQRERKRDTDTQYF. The CDR3 DNA sequence: TGTGCCAGCCGTCAGCGGGAAAGGAAGAGGGACACAGATACGCAGTATTTT.

The chain combines TRBV12-5 with TRBJ2-1, with 11 bases matching TRBD2. The J segment lost 5 bases and the V segment lost 2 bases, leaving 8 bases of the junction unmatched. The germline CDR1 and CDR2 sequences are LGHNT and FRNRAP. This CDR3 has 17 amino acids. DNA of the CDR3: TGTGCTAGTGGTTTGAAGACTAGCGGGACAGATAACAATGAGCAGTTCTTC. This translates into CASGLKTSGTDNNEQFF.

The rearrangement links TRBV30 to TRBJ2-7, with a tentative D call TRBD2 (5 bases). V was pared by 4 bases and J by 4 bases, with 17 bases between. Germline V CDR1 and CDR2: GTSNPN, SVGIG (reference sequence). The CDR3 is 14 residues long. The CDR3 DNA reads as TGTGCCTGGAAGGGTGCCGGAGGATTTTACGAGCAGTACTTC. Protein: CAWKGAGGFYEQYF.

The CDR3 nucleotides read TGTGCCAGCAGTTTTCGGGGCAATTCACCCCTCCACTTT. It translates to CASSFRGNSPLHF. V gene TRBV12-3 or TRBV12-4 combines with J gene TRBJ1-6; D may be TRBD1 (5 bases). The CDR3 loop spans 13 amino acids. V gave up 3 bases and J gave up 7 bases, with 7 bases separating them.

This chain connects TRBV27 to TRBJ2-7, with a possible D match to TRBD1 (6 bases). From germline, CDR1 is MNHEY and CDR2 SMNVEV (reference sequence). Trimming took 6 bases from V and 4 from J, leaving 13 bases between them. The CDR3 extends over 13 amino acids. The CDR3 sequence: CASSDRLPYEQYF. The CDR3 DNA reads as TGTGCCAGCAGCGACAGGCTGCCTTACGAGCAGTACTTC.

This clonotype was counted once. The chain has TRBV20-1 and TRBJ2-5; a weak D match, TRBD2 (5 bases). Trimming shortened V by 6 bases and J by 1 base, and 12 bases separated the two germline ends. The CDR3 sequence is 13 residues long. Germline loops: CDR1 DFQATT, CDR2 SNEGSKA (reference sequence). The CDR3 spells CSAPDFSQETQYF. The CDR3 DNA reads TGCAGTGCCCCGGACTTCTCCCAAGAGACCCAGTACTTC.

CDR3 protein: CATPSLVWLARPSDTQYF. Written as DNA, the CDR3 is TGCGCCACCCCATCCTTAGTGTGGCTAGCAAGGCCCTCGGATACGCAGTATTTT. This chain links TRBV23-1 with TRBJ2-3; weak D call: TRBD2 (5 bases). TRBV23-1 is an open reading frame whose function is uncertain. Between the trimmed V and J ends, which lost 10 bases and 6 bases, there was a span of 32 bases. The CDR3 spans 18 residues.

The table lists this clonotype with a count of one. CDR3 DNA: TGCAGTGCCAATAACGCACCCGGGACTAGCTCCTACAATGAGCAGTTCTTC. Protein sequence: CSANNAPGTSSYNEQFF. This chain joins TRBV20-1 and TRBJ2-1, with 8 nucleotides matching TRBD2. The CDR3 is made up of 17 amino acids. Per germline, CDR1 DFQATT and CDR2 SNEGSKA (reference sequence). Losses at the gene ends were 6 bases for V and 0 bases for J; bases not matched to a gene: 13.

J is TRBJ2-7 and V is TRBV18; D not resolved. Trimming shortened V by 3 bases and J by 4 bases, and 7 bases separated the two germline ends. Germline V gene data show CDR1 as KGHSH and CDR2 as LQKENI. The CDR3 contains 12 residues. As DNA, the CDR3 is TGTGCCAGCTCACCCGCAAGGTACGAGCAGTACTTC. Translation gives CASSPARYEQYF.

The chain carries TRBV6-5 and TRBJ2-7; 12 positions agree with TRBD1. The CDR3 has 15 amino acids. The trim removed 6 bases at V and 6 bases at J, leaving 9 bases unmatched. Germline assignment: CDR1 MNHEY and CDR2 SVGAGI. This CDR3 reads CASRLRDRGHFEQYF. In DNA, the CDR3 is TGTGCCAGCAGGCTGCGGGACAGGGGGCACTTCGAGCAGTACTTC.

This clonotype is a singleton in its sample. The chain uses TRBV7-9 and TRBJ2-5, with D possibly matching TRBD2 (5 bases). V lost 1 base, J lost 5 bases, and 14 bases lay in between. The CDR3 runs to 15 residues. CDR1 is SEHNR and CDR2 is FQNEAQ in the germline V gene (reference sequence). CDR3 nucleotides: TGTGCCAGCAGCTTAGGGAGAGGAGCGGAGGAGACCCAGTACTTC. Protein product: CASSLGRGAEETQYF.

J is TRBJ1-2 and V is TRBV18; maybe TRBD1 (6 bases). CDR1 and CDR2 (germline): KGHSH, LQKENI. The CDR3 loop spans 14 amino acids. V gave up 3 bases and J gave up 2 bases, with 10 bases separating them. As DNA, the CDR3 is TGTGCCAGCTCACCTAGGACAGAGAACTATGGCTACACCTTC. Translation gives CASSPRTENYGYTF.

This clonotype was observed a single time. This sequence joins TRBV20-1 and TRBJ2-1; 10 nucleotides agree with TRBD2. The trim removed 0 bases at V and 0 bases at J, leaving 5 bases unmatched. The CDR3 loop spans 17 amino acids. Per germline, CDR1 DFQATT and CDR2 SNEGSKA (reference sequence). The CDR3 region is CSARESGRARSYNEQFF. Written as DNA, the CDR3 is TGCAGTGCTAGAGAGAGCGGGAGGGCCCGCTCCTACAATGAGCAGTTCTTC.

This chain joins TRBV12-3 or TRBV12-4 and TRBJ1-4; no clear D. V was pared by 7 bases and J by 8 bases, with 14 bases between. This CDR3 has 13 residues. The CDR3 sequence is CASTPSATEKLFF. In nucleotides, the CDR3 is TGTGCCAGCACCCCTTCTGCGACGGAAAAACTGTTTTTT.